The 23 T cell receptor beta chains presented below share a single source sample, sequenced in a study of CXCR3-negative and CXCR3-positive naive CD8 T cells. All TRB cDNA libraries came from 5' RACE performed with UMI labels. TCRdb re-called the 5' RACE reads; every CDR3 protein appears as one record, without DNA. The ten most abundant clones cover about 1.1% of a sample with around 90,000 distinct CDR3 sequences. Source material: naive CXCR3- CD8+ T cells from blood. Subset meaning: CD45RO-CCR7+CD27+CD95- naive CD8+ T cells lacking CXCR3 (TNR3-). Every receptor here comes from a human donor in good health. Some clones in this sample may be carry-over from other donors' samples.

J is TRBJ1-1 and V is TRBV20-1. The length of the CDR3 is 13 residues. The germline V gene encodes CDR1 DFQATT and CDR2 SNEGSKA (reference sequence). CDR3 in amino acids: CSARGAGDTEAFF.

The rearrangement joins TRBV13 to TRBJ1-1; the D call of TRBD1 rests on TCRdb alone, since no DNA is present to check it. The CDR3 has 16 residues. Germline CDR1 PRHDT, CDR2 FYEKMQ (reference sequence). This chain's CDR3 is CASSQGQGLENTEAFF.

V gene TRBV20-1 combines with J gene TRBJ2-7; the TCRdb D gene call, TRBD2, has no DNA to confirm it. From germline, CDR1 is DFQATT and CDR2 SNEGSKA (reference sequence). The CDR3 length is 15 residues. CDR3 sequence: CSARGVGKSPYEQYF.

The chain uses TRBV20-1 and TRBJ2-7; TCRdb names TRBD2, which stays unverified in the absence of DNA. Germline V lookup: CDR1 DFQATT, CDR2 SNEGSKA (reference sequence). The length of the CDR3 is 13 residues. The CDR3: CSARASGSYEQYF.

CDR3 sequence reads: CASSGVGERNEQYF. The gene calls are TRBV2 and TRBJ2-7; TCRdb's assignment of TRBD2 cannot be checked, as there is no DNA. Germline V gene lookup returns CDR1 SNHLY and CDR2 FYNNEI. The CDR3 loop spans 14 amino acids.

This rearrangement joins TRBV6-4 to TRBJ2-3; without DNA, the TCRdb call of TRBD2 cannot be checked. This CDR3 has 14 residues. Germline V lookup: CDR1 MRHNA, CDR2 SNTAGT. CDR3 residues: CASSDSGGADTQYF.

The V and J genes are TRBV7-9 and TRBJ1-2; TCRdb picks TRBD1, but there is no DNA to check that call. Germline-derived CDR1 and CDR2 are SEHNR and FQNEAQ (reference sequence). The CDR3 extends over 14 amino acids. This CDR3 reads CASSGVPRQGDYTF.

This chain links TRBV7-9 with TRBJ2-1. The CDR3 loop spans 16 amino acids. Germline lookup yields CDR1 SEHNR and CDR2 FQNEAQ (reference sequence). This CDR3 reads CASSLAFGYSYNEQFF.

The rearrangement joins TRBV5-1 to TRBJ1-2; lacking DNA, the TRBD1 call made by TCRdb goes unchecked. Per the germline V gene, CDR1 is SGHRS and CDR2 is YFSETQ. The length of the CDR3 is 15 residues. CDR3 region: CASSLDPGDGYGYTF.

The CDR3 protein is CASSLNPQETQYF. The rearrangement links TRBV7-3 to TRBJ2-5. CDR1 SGHTA and CDR2 FQGTGA come from the germline V gene. The CDR3 runs 13 residues.

The chain carries TRBV28 and TRBJ1-1. This CDR3 contains 13 residues. Germline-derived CDR1 and CDR2 are MDHEN and SYDVKM. The CDR3 region is CASSLGITTEAFF.

The chain links TRBV14 to TRBJ2-3; TCRdb gives TRBD1 as the D gene, but with no DNA this cannot be confirmed. The length of the CDR3 is 16 residues. Germline-derived CDR1 and CDR2 are SGHDN and FVKESK. CDR3 sequence: CASSPTDRGNADTQYF.

The rearrangement joins TRBV5-6 to TRBJ1-1; as DNA is missing, the TRBD1 call by TCRdb cannot be tested. This CDR3 region has 14 residues. Per germline, CDR1 SGHDT and CDR2 YYEEEE. This chain's CDR3 is CASSLLRGSTEAFF.

The chain carries TRBV30 and TRBJ2-7. The CDR3 has 13 amino acids. The V gene's germline CDR1 is GTSNPN and CDR2 SVGIG (reference sequence). Here the CDR3 reads CAWGYPGLYEQYF.

The rearrangement joins TRBV29-1 to TRBJ2-1; TCRdb returns TRBD2, unconfirmable since there is no DNA. CDR3 length: 15 amino acids. Germline assignment: CDR1 SQVTM and CDR2 ANQGSEA. This CDR3 reads CSVEGGGTYYNEQFF.

This sequence joins TRBV29-1 and TRBJ1-2; no DNA is available, so the TRBD1 call from TCRdb remains unchecked. The CDR3 runs to 14 residues. Germline V gene sequence: CDR1 SQVTM, CDR2 ANQGSEA. The CDR3 is CSVDGTGDYYGYTF.

The gene calls are TRBV20-1 and TRBJ2-1. The V gene's germline CDR1 is DFQATT and CDR2 SNEGSKA (reference sequence). The CDR3 runs to 15 residues. The CDR3 loop reads CSAESNPKEHNEQFF.

The chain recombines TRBV30 with TRBJ2-7. The germline V gene encodes CDR1 GTSNPN and CDR2 SVGIG (reference sequence). CDR3 length equals 12 residues. CDR3 protein: CAWSHNSYEQYF.

The CDR3 reads CASSRRLVVGGYTF. The rearrangement uses TRBV28 and TRBJ1-2. The germline gives CDR1 MDHEN, CDR2 SYDVKM. This CDR3 has 14 residues.

V gene TRBV7-3 combines with J gene TRBJ2-1; without DNA, the TCRdb call of TRBD2 cannot be checked. The CDR3 is 16 residues long. Germline assignment: CDR1 SGHTA and CDR2 FQGTGA. CDR3 residues: CASSLGEGDSRNEQFF.

The chain has TRBV14 and TRBJ2-7; the TCRdb call, TRBD2, lacks DNA for checking. CDR3 length: 15 amino acids. Germline V CDR1 and CDR2: SGHDN, FVKESK. The CDR3 loop is CASSRTSGGPYEQYF.

CDR3 in amino acids: CSVEGAASSYNEQFF. The rearrangement joins TRBV29-1 to TRBJ2-1; as DNA is missing, the TRBD2 call by TCRdb cannot be tested. The CDR3 runs to 15 residues. CDR1 is SQVTM and CDR2 is ANQGSEA in the germline V gene.

The chain carries TRBV27 and TRBJ2-7. This CDR3 comprises 13 residues. Germline V gene lookup returns CDR1 MNHEY and CDR2 SMNVEV (reference sequence). The CDR3 sequence: CASSLNVAYEQYF.